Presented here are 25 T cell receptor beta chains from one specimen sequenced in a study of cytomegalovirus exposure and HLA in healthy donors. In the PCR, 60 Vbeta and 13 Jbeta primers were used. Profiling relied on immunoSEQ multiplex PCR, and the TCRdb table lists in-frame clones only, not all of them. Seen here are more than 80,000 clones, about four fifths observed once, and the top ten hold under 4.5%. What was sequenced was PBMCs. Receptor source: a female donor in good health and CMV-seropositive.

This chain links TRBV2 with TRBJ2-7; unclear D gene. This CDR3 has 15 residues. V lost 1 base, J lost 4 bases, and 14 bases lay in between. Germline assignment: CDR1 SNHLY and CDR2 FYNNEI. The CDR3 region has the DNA TGTGCCAGCAGTGAAGAATTACCCCACAGATACGAGCAGTACTTC. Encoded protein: CASSEELPHRYEQYF.

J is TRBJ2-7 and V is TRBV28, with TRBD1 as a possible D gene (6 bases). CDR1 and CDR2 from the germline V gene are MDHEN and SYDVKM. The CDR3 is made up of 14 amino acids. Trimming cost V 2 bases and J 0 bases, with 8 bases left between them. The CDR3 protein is CASSLGGSSYEQYF. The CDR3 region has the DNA TGTGCCAGCAGTTTAGGGGGCAGCTCCTACGAGCAGTACTTC.

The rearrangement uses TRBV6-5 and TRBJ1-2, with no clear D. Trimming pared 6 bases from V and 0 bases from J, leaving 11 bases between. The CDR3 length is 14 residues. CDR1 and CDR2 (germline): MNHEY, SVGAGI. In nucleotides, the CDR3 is TGTGCCAGCAGCCAGGCCGTCTCTAACTATGGCTACACCTTC. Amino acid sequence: CASSQAVSNYGYTF.

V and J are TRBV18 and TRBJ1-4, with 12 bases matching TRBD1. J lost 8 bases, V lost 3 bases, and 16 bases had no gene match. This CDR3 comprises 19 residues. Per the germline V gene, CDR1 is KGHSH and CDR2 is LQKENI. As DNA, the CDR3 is TGTGCCAGCTCACCGGGACAGGGGGCGCAAGCTGGACTCATAGAAAAACTGTTTTTT. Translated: CASSPGQGAQAGLIEKLFF.

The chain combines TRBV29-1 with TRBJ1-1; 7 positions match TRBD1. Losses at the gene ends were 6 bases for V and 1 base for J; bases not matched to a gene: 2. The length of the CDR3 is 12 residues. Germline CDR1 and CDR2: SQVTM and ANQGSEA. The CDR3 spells CSVRQGNTEAFF. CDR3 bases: TGCAGCGTCAGACAGGGGAACACTGAAGCTTTCTTT.

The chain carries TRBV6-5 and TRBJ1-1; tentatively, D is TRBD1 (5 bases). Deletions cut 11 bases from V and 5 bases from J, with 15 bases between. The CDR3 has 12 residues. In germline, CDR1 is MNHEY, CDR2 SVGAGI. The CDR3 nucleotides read TGTGCCGCTTGGGCAGGGTTAACTGAAGCTTTCTTT. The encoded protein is CAAWAGLTEAFF.

CDR3 amino acids: CASSPPDRGFLGNTIYF. The CDR3 DNA is TGTGCCAGCAGCCCGCCTGACAGGGGATTTCTCGGAAACACCATATATTTT. V and J are TRBV7-2 and TRBJ1-3; 8 positions match TRBD1. After removal of 5 bases from V and 4 bases from J, the junction contained 13 bases not matched to a gene. There are 17 residues in the CDR3. Germline-derived CDR1 and CDR2 are SGHTA and FQGNSA. Full variable domain (rest looked up from reference TRBV7-2 and TRBJ1-3): GAGVSQSPSNKVTEKGKDVELRCDPISGHTALYWYRQSLGQGLEFLIYFQGNSAPDKSGLPSDRFSAERTGGSVSTLTIQRTQQEDSAVYLCASSPPDRGFLGNTIYFGEGSWLTVV.

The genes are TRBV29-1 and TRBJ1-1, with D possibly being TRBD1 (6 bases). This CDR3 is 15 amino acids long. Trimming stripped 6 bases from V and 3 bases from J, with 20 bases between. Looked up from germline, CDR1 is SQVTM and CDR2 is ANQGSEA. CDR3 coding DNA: TGCAGCGTGTCCGGGCAGGGGAGGGGGGACACTGAAGCTTTCTTT. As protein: CSVSGQGRGDTEAFF.

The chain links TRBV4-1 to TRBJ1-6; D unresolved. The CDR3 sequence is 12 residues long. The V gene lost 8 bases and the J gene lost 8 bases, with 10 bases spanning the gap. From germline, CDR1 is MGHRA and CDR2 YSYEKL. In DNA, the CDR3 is TGCGCCAGCTCTGGTGGAGATTCACCCCTCCACTTT. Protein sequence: CASSGGDSPLHF.

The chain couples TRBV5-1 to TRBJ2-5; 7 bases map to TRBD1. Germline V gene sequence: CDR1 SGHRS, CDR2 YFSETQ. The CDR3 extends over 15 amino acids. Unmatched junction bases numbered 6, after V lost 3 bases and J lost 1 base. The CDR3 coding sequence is TGCGCCAGCAGCTACCGACGGGACAGCCAAGAGACCCAGTACTTC. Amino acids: CASSYRRDSQETQYF.

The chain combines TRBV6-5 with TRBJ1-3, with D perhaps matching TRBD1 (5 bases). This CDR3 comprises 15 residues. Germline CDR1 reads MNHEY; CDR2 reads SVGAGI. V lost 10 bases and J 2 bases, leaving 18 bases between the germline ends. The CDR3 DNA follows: TGTGCCACCTCTCGGGGGGAAAAAACTGGAAACACCATATATTTT. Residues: CATSRGEKTGNTIYF.

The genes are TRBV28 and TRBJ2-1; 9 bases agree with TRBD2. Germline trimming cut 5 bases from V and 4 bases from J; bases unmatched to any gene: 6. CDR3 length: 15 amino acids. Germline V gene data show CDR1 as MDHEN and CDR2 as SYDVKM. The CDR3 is CASSRTSVYYNEQFF. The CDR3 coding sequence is TGTGCCAGCAGTCGGACTAGCGTGTATTACAATGAGCAGTTCTTC.

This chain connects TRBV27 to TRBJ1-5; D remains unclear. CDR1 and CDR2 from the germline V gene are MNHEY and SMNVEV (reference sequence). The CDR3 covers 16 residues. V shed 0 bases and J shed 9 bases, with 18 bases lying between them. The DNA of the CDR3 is TGTGCCAGCAGTTTATCCTCGGACGGACTAGCACGGCCCCAGCATTTT. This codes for CASSLSSDGLARPQHF.

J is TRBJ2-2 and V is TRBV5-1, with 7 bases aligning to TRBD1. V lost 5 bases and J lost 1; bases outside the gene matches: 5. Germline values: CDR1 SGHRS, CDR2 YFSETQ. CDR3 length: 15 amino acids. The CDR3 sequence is CASRQRQGNTGELFF. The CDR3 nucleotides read TGCGCCAGCAGGCAGAGACAGGGGAACACCGGGGAGCTGTTTTTT.

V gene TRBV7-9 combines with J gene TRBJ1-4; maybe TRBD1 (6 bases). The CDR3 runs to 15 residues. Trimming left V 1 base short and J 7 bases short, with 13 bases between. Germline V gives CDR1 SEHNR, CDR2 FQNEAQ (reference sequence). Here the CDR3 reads CASSLGRQGSEKLFF. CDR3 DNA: TGTGCCAGCAGCTTAGGACGTCAGGGGAGTGAAAAACTGTTTTTT.

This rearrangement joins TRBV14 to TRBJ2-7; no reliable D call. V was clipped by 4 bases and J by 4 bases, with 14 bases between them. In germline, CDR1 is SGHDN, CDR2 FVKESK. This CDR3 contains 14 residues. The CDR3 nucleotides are TGTGCCAGCAGCCCTAAGACTTTTTTTTACGAGCAGTACTTC. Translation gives CASSPKTFFYEQYF. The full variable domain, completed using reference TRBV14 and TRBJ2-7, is EAGVTQFPSHSVIEKGQTVTLRCDPISGHDNLYWYRRVMGKEIKFLLHFVKESKQDESGMPNNRFLAERTGGTYSTLKVQPAELEDSGVYFCASSPKTFFYEQYFGPGTRLTVT.

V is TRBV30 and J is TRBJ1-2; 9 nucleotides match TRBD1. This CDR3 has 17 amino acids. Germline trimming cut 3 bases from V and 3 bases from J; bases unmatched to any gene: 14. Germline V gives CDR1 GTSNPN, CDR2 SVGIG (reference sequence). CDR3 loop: CAWRGTTGGAGDYGYTF. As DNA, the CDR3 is TGTGCCTGGAGGGGGACTACAGGGGGCGCAGGTGACTATGGCTACACCTTC. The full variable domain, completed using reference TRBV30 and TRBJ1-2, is SQTIHQWPATLVQPVGSPLSLECTVEGTSNPNLYWYRQAAGRGLQLLFYSVGIGQISSEVPQNLSASRPQDRQFILSSKKLLLSDSGFYLCAWRGTTGGAGDYGYTFGSGTRLTVV.

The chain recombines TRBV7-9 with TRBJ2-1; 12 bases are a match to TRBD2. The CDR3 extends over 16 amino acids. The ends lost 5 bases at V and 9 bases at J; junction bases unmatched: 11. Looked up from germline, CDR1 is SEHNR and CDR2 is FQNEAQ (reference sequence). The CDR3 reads CASSDPSGGVSGEQFF. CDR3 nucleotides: TGTGCCAGCAGCGACCCTAGCGGGGGGGTTTCTGGTGAGCAGTTCTTC.

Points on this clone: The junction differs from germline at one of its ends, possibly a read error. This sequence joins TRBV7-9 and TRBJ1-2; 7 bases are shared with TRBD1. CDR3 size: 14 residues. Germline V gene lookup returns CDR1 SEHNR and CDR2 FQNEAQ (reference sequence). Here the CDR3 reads CSSSLEQGYYGYTF. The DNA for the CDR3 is TGTTCCAGCAGCTTAGAACAGGGGTACTATGGCTACACCTTC. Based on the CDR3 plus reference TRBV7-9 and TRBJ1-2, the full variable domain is DTGVSQNPRHKITKRGQNVTFRCDPISEHNRLYWYRQTLGQGPEFLTYFQNEAQLEKSRLLSDRFSAERPKGSFSTLEIQRTEQGDSAMYLCSSSLEQGYYGYTFGSGTRLTVV.

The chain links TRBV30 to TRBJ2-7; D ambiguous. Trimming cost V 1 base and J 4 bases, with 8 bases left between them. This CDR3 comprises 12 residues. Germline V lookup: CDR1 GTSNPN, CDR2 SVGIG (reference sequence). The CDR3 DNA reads TGTGCCTGGAGTGGCAGAGGATACGAGCAGTACTTC. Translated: CAWSGRGYEQYF. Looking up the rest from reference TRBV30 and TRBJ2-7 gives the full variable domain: SQTIHQWPATLVQPVGSPLSLECTVEGTSNPNLYWYRQAAGRGLQLLFYSVGIGQISSEVPQNLSASRPQDRQFILSSKKLLLSDSGFYLCAWSGRGYEQYFGPGTRLTVT.

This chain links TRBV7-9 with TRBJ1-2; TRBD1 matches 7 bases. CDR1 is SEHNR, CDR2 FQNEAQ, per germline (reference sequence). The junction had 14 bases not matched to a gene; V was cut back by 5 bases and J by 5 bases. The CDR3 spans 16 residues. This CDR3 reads CASSEGLRDSSYGYTF. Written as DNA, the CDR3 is TGTGCCAGCAGCGAAGGGCTTCGGGACAGTTCTTATGGCTACACCTTC.

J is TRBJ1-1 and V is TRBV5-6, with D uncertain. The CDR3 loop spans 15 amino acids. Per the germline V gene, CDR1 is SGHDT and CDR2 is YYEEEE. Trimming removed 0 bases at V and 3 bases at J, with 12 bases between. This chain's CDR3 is CASSLGGILDTEAFF. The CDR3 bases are TGTGCCAGCAGCTTGGGAGGGATCCTGGACACTGAAGCTTTCTTT. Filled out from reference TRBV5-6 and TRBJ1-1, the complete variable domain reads DAGVTQSPTHLIKTRGQQVTLRCSPKSGHDTVSWYQQALGQGPQFIFQYYEEEERQRGNFPDRFSGHQFPNYSSELNVNALLLGDSALYLCASSLGGILDTEAFFGQGTRLTVV.

CDR3 nucleotide sequence: TGTGCCAGCAGCAGACCCGGGAGTGGGGAAAAACTGTTTTTT. This encodes CASSRPGSGEKLFF. V gene TRBV6-5 combines with J gene TRBJ1-4; D gene unclear. Trimming removed 6 bases at V and 8 bases at J, with 16 bases between. Germline CDR1 reads MNHEY; CDR2 reads SVGAGI. CDR3 size: 14 residues.

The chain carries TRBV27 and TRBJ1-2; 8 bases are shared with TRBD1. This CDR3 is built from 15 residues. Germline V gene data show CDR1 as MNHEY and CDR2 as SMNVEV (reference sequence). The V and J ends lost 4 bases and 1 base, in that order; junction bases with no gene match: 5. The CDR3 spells CASSWDRRDNYGYTF. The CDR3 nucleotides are TGTGCCAGCAGTTGGGACAGGAGAGATAACTATGGCTACACCTTC.

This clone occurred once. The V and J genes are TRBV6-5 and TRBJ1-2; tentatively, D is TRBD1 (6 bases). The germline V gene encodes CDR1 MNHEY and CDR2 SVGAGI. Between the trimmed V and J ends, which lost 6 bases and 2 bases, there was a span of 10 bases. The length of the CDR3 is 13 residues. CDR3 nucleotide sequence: TGTGCCAGCAGACCAACAGGGAACTATGGCTACACCTTC. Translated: CASRPTGNYGYTF.